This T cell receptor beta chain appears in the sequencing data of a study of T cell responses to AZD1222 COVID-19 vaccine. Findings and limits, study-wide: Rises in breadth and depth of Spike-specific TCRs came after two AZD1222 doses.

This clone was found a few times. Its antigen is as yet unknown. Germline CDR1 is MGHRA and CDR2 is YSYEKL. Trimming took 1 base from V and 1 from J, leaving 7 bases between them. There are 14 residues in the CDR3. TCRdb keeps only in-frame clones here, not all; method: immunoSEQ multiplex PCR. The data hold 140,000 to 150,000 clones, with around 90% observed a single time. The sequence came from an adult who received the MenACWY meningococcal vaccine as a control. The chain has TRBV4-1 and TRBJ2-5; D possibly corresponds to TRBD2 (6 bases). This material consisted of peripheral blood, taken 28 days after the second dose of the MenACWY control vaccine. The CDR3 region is CASSQGGLQETQYF. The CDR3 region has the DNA TGCGCCAGCAGCCAAGGGGGACTCCAAGAGACCCAGTACTTC.